These T cell receptor beta chains were read from a single sample in a study of beta chain features in type 1 diabetes. Clones were read by immunoSEQ multiplex PCR, and TCRdb kept only the in-frame ones, dropping some. There are 400,000 or so clones in the sample; 10% to 15% occur only once, and 0.0095% to 0.011% lies in the top ten. The material sequenced was naive CD4+ T cells from blood. The origin of the receptors is a woman between 18 and 30 years old with type 1 diabetes. The CDR3 runs from the conserved cysteine through the conserved F or W. D genes are given only for firm matches. Clone size, where shown, is once, few, many, or a class for clones that have expanded.

TRBV10-3	few	TRBD2	TRBJ2-3	TGTGCCATCAGTGGTTTAGCGGGGACAGATACGCAGTATTTT	CAISGLAGTDTQYF
TRBV11-3	.	.	TRBJ1-1	TGTGCCAGCAGCTTGAGTGGACAGCTCAACACTGAAGCTTTCTTT	CASSLSGQLNTEAFF
TRBV9	few	TRBD1	TRBJ1-1	TGTGCCAGCTCAGCAGGACAGGGGGAGTCGGCTTTCTTT	CASSAGQGESAFF
TRBV2	few	.	TRBJ1-2	TGTGCCAGCAGTGTCTCCCAGGGGACTAACTATGGCTACACCTTC	CASSVSQGTNYGYTF
TRBV29-1	few	TRBD1	TRBJ2-7	TGCAGCGTTGAACCGGGACAGGGGATACACGAGCAGTACTTC	CSVEPGQGIHEQYF
TRBV30	.	.	TRBJ1-5	TGTGCCTGGAGTGTACTCCAGGTTGGTCAGCCCCAGCATTTT	CAWSVLQVGQPQHF
TRBV28	.	.	TRBJ2-7	TGTGCCAGCAGTGTGCCCGGGGGCTACGAGCAGTACTTC	CASSVPGGYEQYF
TRBV7-9	.	.	TRBJ1-1	TGTGCCAGCAGCCCCGGTAGGGACACAAGTGAAGCTTTCTTT	CASSPGRDTSEAFF
TRBV9	.	TRBD1	TRBJ2-3	TGTGCCAGCAGCCCACAGGGGTTCAACACAGATACGCAGTATTTT	CASSPQGFNTDTQYF
TRBV11-2	once	TRBD1	TRBJ2-1	TGTGCCAGCAGCTCCGTGACAGGGAACAATGAGCAGTTCTTC	CASSSVTGNNEQFF
TRBV21-1	.	.	TRBJ2-5	TGTGCCAGCAGCAAAGAACAACAGGGTTCCCAAGAGACCCAGTACTTC	CASSKEQQGSQETQYF
TRBV7-2	few	.	TRBJ2-3	TGTGCCAGCAGCTCAACCGGAGTTGGATCTAGCACAGATACGCAGTATTTT	CASSSTGVGSSTDTQYF
TRBV30	.	.	TRBJ1-3	TGTGCCTGGGGGCAGGTTCAGGGCACCATATATTTT	CAWGQVQGTIYF
TRBV19	.	.	TRBJ1-5	TGTGCCAGTAGTTTCCAGGACAGCGGTCAGCCCCAGCATTTT	CASSFQDSGQPQHF
TRBV5-6	.	.	TRBJ2-3	TGTGCCAGCAGCTATTCCGACAGCCTAGTTTTT	CASSYSDSLVF
TRBV4-1	.	.	TRBJ2-7	TGCGCCAGCAGCCAAGCCAGGGTTCGCCACGAGCAGTACTTC	CASSQARVRHEQYF
TRBV18	.	TRBD2	TRBJ2-1	TGTGCCAGCTCACCCCTAGCGGGGGGGCATGAGCAGTTCTTC	CASSPLAGGHEQFF
TRBV27	.	TRBD1	TRBJ1-2	TGTGCCAGCAGTTTAGTTCGAGGGGGCGCGAACTATGGCTACACCTTC	CASSLVRGGANYGYTF
TRBV5-6	.	.	TRBJ1-2	TGTGCCAGCAACTGGGAGGGTGTCAACTATGGCTACACCTTC	CASNWEGVNYGYTF
TRBV9	.	.	TRBJ2-7	TGTGCCAGCAGCGTAGGGCTAGGTGCCTACGAGCAGTACTTC	CASSVGLGAYEQYF
TRBV25-1	.	.	TRBJ2-1	TGTGCCAGCAGTGGGACTAATGAGCAGTTCTTC	CASSGTNEQFF
TRBV5-6	.	TRBD1	TRBJ1-1	TGTGCCAGCAGCTTGAGACAGGGGTTGAGGCACACTGAAGCTTTCTTT	CASSLRQGLRHTEAFF
TRBV6-6	.	TRBD1	TRBJ2-1	TGTGCCAGCAGTTACTCAGGACAGGGTGGCAATGAGCAGTTCTTC	CASSYSGQGGNEQFF
TRBV15	.	TRBD2	TRBJ2-1	TGTGCCACCAGCAACGGGCTAGCGGAATACAATGAGCAGTTCTTC	CATSNGLAEYNEQFF
TRBV11-2	.	TRBD1	TRBJ1-2	TGTGCCAGCAGTAGGGACAGGAGGGGCTACACCTTC	CASSRDRRGYTF
TRBV4-2	few	.	TRBJ2-3	TGTGCCAGCAGCCAAGCGGGCCCGCGGGGCACAGATACGCAGTATTTT	CASSQAGPRGTDTQYF
TRBV15	few	.	TRBJ1-6	TGTGCCACCAGCAGAGATCTTGGGCAGGGCTCTTCACCCCTCCACTTT	CATSRDLGQGSSPLHF
TRBV7-2	few	TRBD1	TRBJ2-7	TGTGCCAGCAGCTCCACAAGGGGGCTTAGGGAGCAGTACTTC	CASSSTRGLREQYF
TRBV27	.	TRBD1	TRBJ2-1	TGTGCCAGCAGTCCGCTCCCAAACAGGGGCGGCCAGTTCTTC	CASSPLPNRGGQFF
TRBV4-3	few	.	TRBJ2-3	TGCGCCAGCAGCCACCCCTCGGATACGCAGTATTTT	CASSHPSDTQYF
TRBV11-1	.	.	TRBJ2-5	TGTGCCAGCAGCTTCCCCAGTCAGGGGTCCGGCGAGACCCAGTACTTC	CASSFPSQGSGETQYF
TRBV28	.	.	TRBJ2-6	TGTGCCAGCAGCACTTTCGGGGGATCTGGGGCCAACGTCCTGACTTTC	CASSTFGGSGANVLTF
TRBV27	.	TRBD1	TRBJ1-5	TGTGCCACGAGGGGACAGACGGGCCGTGTTGGCAATCAGCCCCAGCATTTT	CATRGQTGRVGNQPQHF
TRBV14	.	.	TRBJ2-1	TGTGCCAGCAGCCAAGGAATACTAGAGCGGTCCTACAATGAGCAGTTCTTC	CASSQGILERSYNEQFF
TRBV25-1	few	TRBD1	TRBJ2-7	TGTGCCAGCAGTCGGGACAGCCCCTACGAGCAGTACTTC	CASSRDSPYEQYF
TRBV29-1	few	.	TRBJ2-1	TGCAGCGTTGTATTTCGGGGCTCCTACAATGAGCAGTTCTTC	CSVVFRGSYNEQFF
TRBV29-1	.	TRBD2	TRBJ2-1	TGCAGCGGGACTAGCGGGGCCTACAATGAGCAGTTCTTC	CSGTSGAYNEQFF
TRBV7-9	.	TRBD1	TRBJ2-3	TGTGCCAGCAGCGTGGGACAGATCACAGATACGCAGTATTTT	CASSVGQITDTQYF
TRBV14	.	.	TRBJ1-2	TGTGCCAGCAGCCAAGACGGTTATGGCTACACCTTC	CASSQDGYGYTF
TRBV19	few	.	TRBJ1-1	TGTGCCAGTTCCCCCACCATCAGCACTGAAGCTTTCTTT	CASSPTISTEAFF
TRBV20-1	.	.	TRBJ2-1	TGCAGTGCTAGCCGAACGGGTGAGCAGTTCTTC	CSASRTGEQFF
TRBV27	.	TRBD1	TRBJ1-5	TGTGCCAGCAGTTCCCTCCGGGACAGGGTTGGCAATCAGCCCCAGCATTTT	CASSSLRDRVGNQPQHF
TRBV19	.	TRBD2	TRBJ2-5	TGTGCCAGTAGCCCGACTAGCGGGGGAGAGACCCAGTACTTC	CASSPTSGGETQYF
TRBV29-1	few	.	TRBJ2-3	TGCAGCGTTGAAGATTGGCCCTTGGATACGCAGTATTTT	CSVEDWPLDTQYF
TRBV10-3	.	TRBD2	TRBJ2-7	TGTGCCATCAGTGAGCTAGCGGCCCCGAGCTCCTACGAGCAGTACTTC	CAISELAAPSSYEQYF
TRBV5-1	few	.	TRBJ1-1	TGCGCCAGCAGCTTTATCCCACAAAGAGAAGCTTTCTTT	CASSFIPQREAFF
TRBV5-6	.	TRBD1	TRBJ1-1	TGTGCCAGCAGCTTATCAGGGGGGAACACTGAAGCTTTCTTT	CASSLSGGNTEAFF
TRBV7-6	few	.	TRBJ2-5	TGTGCCAGCAGCCCGAGGACAGCTCAAGAGACCCAGTACTTC	CASSPRTAQETQYF
TRBV4-3	.	.	TRBJ1-1	TGCGCCAGCAGCCGGCGGCCAGGGGCGAACACTGAAGCTTTCTTT	CASSRRPGANTEAFF
TRBV10-3	.	.	TRBJ1-6	TGTGCCATCAGTCCCCGGGACACCGAAAATTCACCCCTCCACTTT	CAISPRDTENSPLHF
TRBV7-9	few	.	TRBJ1-3	TGTGCCAGCAGCCCCTGGACAGATCTAAACACCATATATTTT	CASSPWTDLNTIYF
TRBV13	few	.	TRBJ2-5	TGTGCCAGCAGCTTAAAAACGGGATCCAGGGGAGAGACCCAGTACTTC	CASSLKTGSRGETQYF
TRBV18	few	TRBD2	TRBJ2-1	TGTGCCAGCTCACCGGGACTAGCGGGGCTCTCTACAAGTGAGCAGTTCTTC	CASSPGLAGLSTSEQFF
TRBV4-2	.	TRBD1	TRBJ1-5	TGTGCCAGCAGCCAATACAGGGGTGGCAATCAGCCCCAGCATTTT	CASSQYRGGNQPQHF
TRBV30	few	.	TRBJ1-5	TGTGCCTGGAGTCTACAGGATAATCAGCCCCAGCATTTT	CAWSLQDNQPQHF
TRBV30	few	.	TRBJ1-2	TGTGCCTGGAGTGTACGAAACAGTAACTATGGCTACACCTTC	CAWSVRNSNYGYTF
TRBV11-2	.	.	TRBJ2-4	TGTGCCAGCAGCTTAGTCCGAGGGGGTGAAAACATTCAGTACTTC	CASSLVRGGENIQYF
TRBV29-1	few	.	TRBJ2-7	TGCAGCGTTCGCGGACTGTTCTCCTACGAGCAGTACTTC	CSVRGLFSYEQYF
TRBV28	.	TRBD1	TRBJ2-7	TGTGCCAGCACTCCCCCGGCCGGACAGGGGGCCTACGAGCAGTACTTC	CASTPPAGQGAYEQYF
TRBV29-1	.	.	TRBJ1-5	TGCAGCGCCGCCGCGGGAGGGGGTAATCAGCCCCAGCATTTT	CSAAAGGGNQPQHF